This T cell receptor beta chain was identified in a study of beta chain features in type 1 diabetes. Background on the study: Analysis included 107,917,701 sorted cells drawn from all samples. General study points: For Type 1 diabetes patients, all four CD4+ subsets carried TCRB CDR3s that were moderately but significantly shorter. Reads derived from cDNA could over-represent cells showing high TCR expression.

The authors took one heparinised blood draw, averaging approximately 120 mL, from each donor. V was cut by 0 bases and J by 2 bases, with 9 bases left in between. Germline CDR1 is SGDLS and CDR2 is YYNGEE. CDR3 length equals 15 residues. Reverse transcription of all isolated RNA meant that expressed TCRB transcripts were sequenced. Only in-frame clones appear in the TCRdb table, and some are missing; sequencing was by immunoSEQ multiplex PCR. The data show 350,000 to 400,000 clones, around 12% seen once. This clone was counted a few times. What it binds is not known. The sample comprised naive CD4+ T cells from blood. The V and J genes are TRBV9 and TRBJ1-5; D call uncertain. The receptor comes from a woman younger than 35 with type 1 diabetes. The CDR3: CASSVDGGGNQPQHF. The CDR3 nucleotides are TGTGCCAGCAGCGTAGATGGCGGGGGCAATCAGCCCCAGCATTTT.